This is a list of T cell receptor beta chains from one sample in a study of CD8+CD57+ T cells in acquired aplastic anemia. A single record per CDR3 protein comes from TCRdb applying MiXCR to the reads. This table holds around 200,000 distinct CDR3 sequences, 48% found once. Specimen: sorted CD4+, CD8+, or CD8+CD57+ T cells (not recorded which) from PBMCs. These receptor sequences come from a human donor with aplastic anemia. The conserved cysteine and the conserved F or W are not part of the CDR3 here. D genes are given only for firm matches.

.	TRBV15	ATSRKQVSSGNTIY
TRBD2	TRBV20-1	SARRGGGQRETQY
TRBD1	TRBV15	ATSIVDRAGETQY
TRBD2	TRBV19	ASKTSGTTDTQY
.	TRBV7-7	ASSLGGEDTEAF
.	TRBV19	ASTTGYQPQH
.	TRBV10-3	AISEVQLGNYGYT
TRBD1	TRBV2	ASTSLGTGGSVGF
.	TRBV2	ASSGKEPQH
.	TRBV27	ASSRTAVEQY
TRBD1	TRBV12-5	ASGLGPSGTGRTGELF
.	TRBV20-1	SASSTGHTEAF
TRBD1	TRBV18	ASSPLGQAETQY
.	TRBV7-3	ASSLLGPGNTIY
TRBD1	TRBV20-1	SAKGTDSGNTIY
.	TRBV18	ASSPPGVGDNYGYT
.	TRBV7-9	ASSPTRTVFGGEQF
TRBD2	TRBV7-2	ASSLGLAGYQETQY
.	TRBV2	ASSAAGSPSETQY
.	TRBV6-1	ASSPTGRQPQH
TRBD2	TRBV7-8	ASSLQRGETQY
.	TRBV19	ASSIFRPGDTGELF
TRBD2	TRBV6-5	ASRPGLASDTQY
.	TRBV24-1	ATSDAGELSGTDTQY
TRBD1	TRBV5-4	ASSRPQGSVTEAF
.	TRBV7-2	ASSLGGSFEQY
.	TRBV24-1	ATSDSGNTEAF
.	TRBV24-1	ATSDPAVYTGELF
TRBD1	TRBV6-4	ASSEGTGDNSPLH
.	TRBV9	ASSVEAGNQPQH
.	TRBV12-3/TRBV12-4	ASSSPPGTEYEQY
.	TRBV19	ASSNSRGYEQY
.	TRBV20-1	SARGQRGYT
.	TRBV15	ATSRAVAGNEQF
TRBD1	TRBV19	ASSVRQGEQY
.	TRBV12-3/TRBV12-4	ATSVPNTGELF
TRBD2	TRBV2	ASKRTSGGASETQY
TRBD1	TRBV7-9	ASSRGQGAFLRSYEQY
TRBD1	TRBV7-9	ASSRDLTGAHGYT
.	TRBV5-4	ASSQEQGFGKLF
.	TRBV27	ASSLTEPYEQY
TRBD1	TRBV2	ASSADRGRSYT
TRBD2	TRBV29-1	SGGGDYEQY
TRBD1	TRBV10-3	AITPGQGEYSPLH
.	TRBV29-1	SVEGAAGPYGYT
TRBD1	TRBV12-3/TRBV12-4	ASSLGARGSEAF
.	TRBV7-3	ASSFTSYNEQF
TRBD2	TRBV15	ATSREVAGTGELF
.	TRBV29-1	SVAGTPSQETQY
TRBD1	TRBV7-9	ASNPSGGTQY
.	TRBV15	ATSTDAGAPSYEQY
TRBD1	TRBV4-2	ASSPQTGTGDSPLH
TRBD2	TRBV11-1	ASSFGSGGLDEQF
TRBD1	TRBV2	ASTTGVSQPQH